Below, one T cell receptor beta chain is given with its context. This sample is drawn from a study of blood T cell repertoires in COVID-19. J lost 2 bases, V lost 6 bases, and 6 bases had no gene match. From germline, CDR1 is LGHDT and CDR2 YNNKEL (reference sequence). The CDR3 runs 15 residues. The participants were between about 18 and 90 years old and came from about two dozen US areas. Participants were placed into cohorts based on the clinical history they reported. Under the authors' procedure: Amplification from reference gene primers served as the basis for estimated nucleated cell counts. Profiling relied on immunoSEQ multiplex PCR, and the TCRdb table lists in-frame clones only, not all of them. V, J and clone size are taken as reported in that table, and D and trimming were inferred from the DNA itself. The sample contains under 200,000 clones, 82% of which appear only once.

Specimen: PBMCs or T cells enriched from blood (not recorded which). The TCR comes from a man aged 55 to 70 who had recovered from COVID-19. This chain connects TRBV3-1 (or the pseudogene TRBV3-2) to TRBJ2-5; 10 bases agree with TRBD2. CDR3 coding DNA: TGTGCCAGCAGGCTTCTAGCGGGAGTTCAAGAGACCCAGTACTTC. This codes for CASRLLAGVQETQYF.